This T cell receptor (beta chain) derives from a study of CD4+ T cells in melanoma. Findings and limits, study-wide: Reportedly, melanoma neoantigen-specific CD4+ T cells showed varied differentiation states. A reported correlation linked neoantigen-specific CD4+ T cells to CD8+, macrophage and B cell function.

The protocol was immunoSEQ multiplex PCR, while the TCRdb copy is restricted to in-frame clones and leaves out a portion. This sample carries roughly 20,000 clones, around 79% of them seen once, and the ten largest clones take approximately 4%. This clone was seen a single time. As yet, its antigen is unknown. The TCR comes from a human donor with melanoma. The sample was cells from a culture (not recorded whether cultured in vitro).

The CDR3 protein is CASSPILRGNTEAFF. The CDR3 DNA is TGCGCCAGCAGCCCAATCTTGCGGGGGAACACTGAAGCTTTCTTT. This chain connects TRBV4-1 to TRBJ1-1; D gene uncertain. Germline V lookup: CDR1 MGHRA, CDR2 YSYEKL. This CDR3 is 15 amino acids long. V lost 4 bases, J lost 1 base, and 13 bases lay in between.